Listed below are T cell receptor beta chains from one sample, sequenced in a study of blood T cell repertoires in COVID-19. Using immunoSEQ multiplex PCR, the repertoire was profiled, and TCRdb retains in-frame clones only, with some absent. The table has under 250,000 clones, around 86% seen once; the top ten hold about 1.6%. Input material: peripheral blood. The receptors here all came from a woman aged 60 to 75 who had recovered from COVID-19. Each CDR3 is given with its conserved first and last residue. The D gene is left open where the match is weak. The size entry is marked missing in some rows and otherwise reads once, few, many or a size class.

TRBJ2-5,TRBD2,TRBV6-6,once,CANSYDSGGFETQYF,TGTGCCAACAGTTACGATAGCGGGGGGTTTGAGACCCAGTACTTC
TRBJ1-2,TRBD1,TRBV4-2,NA,CASSPSQGAADYGYTF,TGTGCCAGCAGCCCATCCCAGGGGGCGGCGGACTATGGCTACACCTTC
TRBJ1-3,NA,TRBV13,NA,CASSLVGRNTIYF,TGTGCCAGCAGCTTAGTGGGCAGAAACACCATATATTTT
TRBJ1-5,NA,TRBV18,NA,CASSPPGGSNQPQHF,TGTGCCAGCTCACCACCGGGAGGTAGCAATCAGCCCCAGCATTTT
TRBJ2-5,NA,TRBV11-2,NA,CASSASGTRQETQYF,TGTGCCAGCAGCGCCTCCGGGACAAGGCAAGAGACCCAGTACTTC
TRBJ2-5,NA,TRBV20-1,NA,CSASYTGTPSRAQYF,TGCAGTGCTAGTTATACCGGGACACCCTCGCGGGCCCAGTACTTC
TRBJ2-7,NA,TRBV5-4,once,CASSLGGESSYEQYF,TGTGCCAGCAGCTTGGGTGGGGAGAGCTCCTACGAGCAGTACTTC
TRBJ2-7,TRBD2,TRBV27,NA,CASRLAGGRYEQYF,TGTGCCAGCAGGTTAGCGGGGGGAAGGTACGAGCAGTACTTC
TRBJ1-4,TRBD1,TRBV10-3,NA,CAISDGAGTVKTTNEKLFF,TGTGCCATCAGTGATGGAGCCGGGACAGTCAAAACAACTAATGAAAAACTGTTTTTT
TRBJ1-6,NA,TRBV21-1,NA,CASRQVGGQINSPLHF,TGTGCCAGCAGGCAGGTAGGGGGACAAATCAATTCACCCCTCCACTTT
TRBJ1-2,NA,TRBV6-1,NA,CASSDPTAAQRYGYTF,TGTGCCAGCAGTGATCCGACAGCTGCCCAAAGATATGGCTACACCTTC
TRBJ1-1,NA,TRBV29-1,NA,CSVVPRRGTEAFF,TGCAGCGTAGTCCCCCGAAGGGGCACTGAAGCTTTCTTT
TRBJ2-7,TRBD1,TRBV5-1,NA,CASSLAPGTGQTYEQYF,TGCGCCAGCAGCTTGGCCCCGGGGACAGGGCAAACCTACGAGCAGTACTTC
TRBJ1-3,NA,TRBV3-1/TRBV3-2,NA,CASSQTSSGNTIYF,TGTGCCAGCAGCCAAACAAGCTCTGGAAACACCATATATTTT
TRBJ1-3,NA,TRBV5-6,few,CASTLIPGSGNTIYF,TGTGCCAGCACCTTGATCCCCGGGTCTGGAAACACCATATATTTT
TRBJ2-7,NA,TRBV11-2,NA,CASSLGSGQTYEQYF,TGTGCCAGCAGCTTAGGATCCGGACAGACCTACGAGCAGTACTTC
TRBJ2-3,TRBD1,TRBV19,NA,CASSPGQSTDTQYF,TGTGCCAGTAGTCCGGGACAGAGCACAGATACGCAGTATTTT
TRBJ1-5,TRBD1,TRBV29-1,NA,CSVGTENQPQHF,TGCAGCGTCGGGACAGAAAATCAGCCCCAGCATTTT
TRBJ1-6,TRBD1,TRBV7-2,NA,CASSLGWAGGSYNSPLHF,TGTGCCAGCAGCTTAGGTTGGGCAGGGGGATCCTATAATTCACCCCTCCACTTT
TRBJ1-5,NA,TRBV5-1,NA,CASSLGSGLSNQPQHF,TGCGCCAGCAGCTTGGGATCGGGATTATCAAATCAGCCCCAGCATTTT
TRBJ2-5,TRBD2,TRBV9,once,CASSALAGGLGETQYF,TGTGCCAGCAGCGCCCTAGCGGGGGGGTTGGGTGAGACCCAGTACTTC
TRBJ2-7,NA,TRBV6-5,NA,CASSYSTLGEQYF,TGTGCCAGCAGTTACTCGACGCTAGGCGAGCAGTACTTC
TRBJ1-5,TRBD1,TRBV10-3,NA,CAISESGGGDQPQHF,TGTGCCATCAGTGAGTCTGGAGGGGGCGATCAGCCCCAGCATTTT
TRBJ2-3,NA,TRBV9,NA,CASSALTGVGTDTQYF,TGTGCCAGCAGCGCCCTGACAGGAGTCGGCACAGATACGCAGTATTTT
TRBJ2-1,TRBD2,TRBV3-1/TRBV3-2,NA,CASSQISGTSGYNEQFF,TGTGCCAGCAGCCAAATCTCCGGGACTAGCGGATACAATGAGCAGTTCTTC
TRBJ2-7,TRBD1,TRBV4-1,NA,CASSQPGQGNSYEQYF,TGCGCCAGCAGCCAGCCGGGACAGGGGAACTCCTACGAGCAGTACTTC
TRBJ2-7,TRBD1,TRBV9,NA,CATCASDRGDSYEQYF,TGTGCCACCTGCGCATCGGACAGGGGCGACTCCTACGAGCAGTACTTC
TRBJ2-1,TRBD2,TRBV18,NA,CASSPRLAGASEQFF,TGTGCCAGCTCACCACGGCTAGCGGGGGCTAGTGAGCAGTTCTTC
TRBJ2-1,NA,TRBV9,NA,CASSVGRGGYNEQFF,TGTGCCAGCAGCGTAGGCAGGGGAGGGTACAATGAGCAGTTCTTC
TRBJ1-2,NA,TRBV27,NA,CASSLSAVYGYTF,TGTGCCAGCAGTTTGTCGGCGGTCTATGGCTACACCTTC
TRBJ1-5,NA,TRBV6-6,NA,CASSPTGPGQPQHF,TGTGCCAGCAGTCCCACAGGGCCGGGGCAGCCCCAGCATTTT
TRBJ2-1,NA,TRBV9,NA,CASSIRGGPGNEQFF,TGTGCCAGCAGCATAAGGGGGGGCCCCGGTAATGAGCAGTTCTTC
TRBJ1-2,NA,TRBV24-1,NA,CATSTGPGTPHGGYTF,TGTGCCACCAGCACAGGCCCGGGCACCCCCCATGGGGGCTACACCTTC
TRBJ2-4,TRBD1,TRBV19,once,CASATGQGPLQYF,TGTGCCAGTGCAACGGGACAGGGACCCCTACAGTACTTC
TRBJ2-7,TRBD1,TRBV6-5,NA,CASSYLRQGYYEQYF,TGTGCCAGCAGTTACCTCCGACAGGGATACTACGAGCAGTACTTC
TRBJ2-3,TRBD2,TRBV4-2,NA,CASSQVLARIDTQYF,TGTGCCAGCAGCCAAGTACTAGCGCGGATAGATACGCAGTATTTT
TRBJ1-2,NA,TRBV7-6,NA,CASSLVGGGYTF,TGTGCCAGCAGCTTAGTAGGAGGGGGCTACACCTTC
TRBJ2-4,TRBD2,TRBV5-6,NA,CASSYRTSGTNIQYF,TGTGCCAGCAGCTACCGGACTAGCGGTACGAACATTCAGTACTTC
TRBJ2-3,NA,TRBV5-1,NA,CASSFGNTDTQYF,TGCGCCAGCAGCTTCGGGAACACAGATACGCAGTATTTT
TRBJ1-1,TRBD1,TRBV20-1,NA,CSASPVWTGGNTEAFF,TGCAGTGCTAGTCCCGTTTGGACAGGGGGGAACACTGAAGCTTTCTTT
TRBJ1-2,TRBD1,TRBV6-2/TRBV6-3,NA,CASSRDRAPNYGYTF,TGTGCCAGCAGCCGGGACAGGGCCCCTAACTATGGCTACACCTTC
TRBJ2-1,TRBD2,TRBV5-1,few,CASSLMTGGAYNEQFF,TGCGCCAGCAGCTTGATGACTGGGGGGGCCTACAATGAGCAGTTCTTC
TRBJ2-3,NA,TRBV7-2,NA,CASSARLSGTDTQYF,TGTGCCAGCAGCGCCCGACTGTCTGGCACAGATACGCAGTATTTT